The 22 T cell receptor beta chains below come from one sample, sequenced in a study of neurological immune-mediated disorders. TCRdb called the 5' RACE reads again in MiXCR, with one record for every CDR3 protein. The data contain 45,000 to 65,000 distinct CDR3 sequences, around 4.2% of them seen just once; the ten biggest clones take up about 3%. Source material: PBMCs. Source of these receptors: a man between 50 and 59 years old with multiple sclerosis.

In this sample, this clonotype turned up a few times. The rearrangement uses TRBV20-1 and TRBJ1-1; possibly TRBD1 for D (5 bases). V was pared by 6 bases and J by 2 bases, with 19 bases between. The CDR3 runs to 15 residues. Germline V CDR1 and CDR2: DFQATT, SNEGSKA (reference sequence). This CDR3 reads CSATSDSHINTEAFF. The CDR3 DNA reads TGCAGTGCAACTTCTGACAGTCACATAAACACTGAAGCTTTCTTT.

In its sample, this clonotype was seen many times. The chain links TRBV27 to TRBJ2-1, with D maybe TRBD2 (5 bases). Germline V gene sequence: CDR1 MNHEY, CDR2 SMNVEV (reference sequence). The germline V and J ends were trimmed by 6 bases and 9 bases, with 12 bases remaining between them. The CDR3 totals 12 residues. The chain's CDR3 is CASRAPGGEQFF. The CDR3 nucleotides are TGTGCCAGCAGAGCACCCGGAGGTGAGCAGTTCTTC.

This clonotype has a count of ten or more. J is TRBJ2-7 and V is TRBV4-1, with TRBD2 matching over 7 bases. V gave up 4 bases and J gave up 2 bases; unmatched junction bases: 5. CDR3 length: 14 residues. Looked up from germline, CDR1 is MGHRA and CDR2 is YSYEKL. CDR3 in DNA: TGCGCCAGCAGCCCAGCGGGAAAACCCTACGAGCAGTACTTC. It translates to CASSPAGKPYEQYF.

Many counts were recorded for this clonotype. The genes are TRBV20-1 and TRBJ2-7; TRBD2 agrees at 7 bases. This CDR3 has 15 amino acids. V trimming: 6 bases; J trimming: 2 bases; junction bases outside the gene matches: 13. Germline CDR1 reads DFQATT; CDR2 reads SNEGSKA (reference sequence). The CDR3 bases are TGCAGTGCCATCGCCCCCACTAGCGACCCCTACGAGCAGTACTTC. This sequence encodes CSAIAPTSDPYEQYF.

This clonotype appeared a few times. This chain connects TRBV20-1 to TRBJ2-6; D may be TRBD1 (5 bases). Germline assignment: CDR1 DFQATT and CDR2 SNEGSKA (reference sequence). V was clipped by 0 bases and J by 2 bases, with 8 bases between them. This CDR3 comprises 15 residues. The CDR3 region is CSARDARAGANVLTF. CDR3 sequence (DNA): TGCAGTGCTAGAGATGCCAGGGCTGGGGCCAACGTCCTGACTTTC.

This clonotype was recorded at least ten times. V usage is TRBV20-1 and J usage is TRBJ2-1; 11 bases are shared with TRBD2. Per the germline V gene, CDR1 is DFQATT and CDR2 is SNEGSKA (reference sequence). There are 16 residues in the CDR3. Trimming cost V 1 base and J 3 bases; bases outside gene matches: 5. The CDR3 sequence is CSARASGRPHYNEQFF. The CDR3 nucleotides are TGCAGTGCTAGAGCTAGCGGGAGGCCCCACTACAATGAGCAGTTCTTC.

This clonotype was observed at least ten times. The genes are TRBV9 and TRBJ1-2; 7 bases are a match to TRBD1. Germline assignment: CDR1 SGDLS and CDR2 YYNGEE. This CDR3 has 15 residues. V lost 4 bases and J lost 2; bases outside the gene matches: 8. The CDR3 loop is CASSIGQEFNYGYTF. The CDR3 region has the DNA TGTGCCAGCAGCATAGGACAGGAGTTCAACTATGGCTACACCTTC.

This clonotype was picked up many times. The chain combines TRBV12-3 or TRBV12-4 with TRBJ2-6, with 7 positions matching TRBD1. CDR3 size: 16 residues. V trimming: 5 bases; J trimming: 0 bases; junction bases outside the gene matches: 4. The CDR3 bases are TGTGCCAGCAGTCTACGACAGGGCTCTGGGGCCAACGTCCTGACTTTC. Its protein is CASSLRQGSGANVLTF.

At least ten counts were recorded for this clonotype. The chain employs TRBV15 and TRBJ2-7, with D perhaps assigned TRBD1 or TRBD2 (6 bases each). V lost 0 bases, J lost 3 bases, and 9 bases lay in between. This CDR3 is 14 amino acids long. In germline, CDR1 is LNHNV, CDR2 YYDKDF (reference sequence). DNA of the CDR3: TGTGCCACCAGCAGAGATGGGGGGCTCTACGAGCAGTACTTC. Translation: CATSRDGGLYEQYF.

The rearrangement joins TRBV12-3 or TRBV12-4 to TRBJ2-7; possibly TRBD2 for D (6 bases). Trimming cost V 3 bases and J 1 base, with 13 bases left between them. The CDR3 sequence is 15 residues long. In nucleotides, the CDR3 is TGTGCCAGCAGTTTCCTACTTAGCGGATCCTACGAGCAGTACTTC. Translation gives CASSFLLSGSYEQYF.

At least ten counts were recorded for this clonotype. V and J are TRBV4-1 and TRBJ2-5; possibly TRBD1 for D (6 bases). The length of the CDR3 is 15 residues. CDR1 MGHRA and CDR2 YSYEKL come from the germline V gene. V was cut by 2 bases and J by 1 base, with 11 bases left in between. The CDR3 DNA is TGCGCCAGCAGCCAACCGGACAGCGCCCAAGAGACCCAGTACTTC. Protein product: CASSQPDSAQETQYF.

This clonotype was picked up many times. The chain employs TRBV20-1 and TRBJ1-4; no firm D call. V was clipped by 6 bases and J by 7 bases, with 9 bases between them. The CDR3 sequence is 11 residues long. In germline, CDR1 is DFQATT, CDR2 SNEGSKA (reference sequence). The CDR3 sequence is CSAIRTEKLFF. CDR3 coding DNA: TGCAGTGCCATAAGAACTGAAAAACTGTTTTTT.

With regard to this clonotype: This may arise from a read error, as a much more abundant clone is one base away. The rearrangement uses TRBV29-1 and TRBJ1-4; D not certain. V was clipped by 3 bases and J by 8 bases, with 13 bases between them. The CDR3 contains 13 residues. Germline lookup yields CDR1 SQVTM and CDR2 ANQGSEA. This CDR3 is CSVEYKSGEKLFF. In DNA, the CDR3 is TGCAGCGTTGAGTACAAGAGTGGGGAAAAACTGTTTTTT.

The chain links TRBV2 to TRBJ2-5; D is undetermined. V was clipped by 6 bases and J by 1 base, with 12 bases between them. Germline V gives CDR1 SNHLY, CDR2 FYNNEI. The CDR3 covers 14 residues. CDR3 in DNA: TGTGCCAGCAGCCCCAGGAGAACCCAAGAGACCCAGTACTTC. Residues: CASSPRRTQETQYF. The variable domain in full, completed from reference TRBV2 and TRBJ2-5, reads EPEVTQTPSHQVTQMGQEVILRCVPISNHLYFYWYRQILGQKVEFLVSFYNNEISEKSEIFDDQFSVERPDGSNFTLKIRSTKLEDSAMYFCASSPRRTQETQYFGPGTRLLVL.

Many counts were recorded for this clonotype. The chain carries TRBV20-1 and TRBJ2-7, with 9 positions matching TRBD1. After removal of 4 bases from V and 5 bases from J, the junction contained 6 bases not matched to a gene. CDR1 is DFQATT, CDR2 SNEGSKA, per germline (reference sequence). This CDR3 has 13 residues. The CDR3 reads CSATGTGTDEQYF. The CDR3, as DNA: TGCAGTGCTACCGGGACAGGGACCGACGAGCAGTACTTC.

The V call is TRBV5-5, the J call TRBJ2-3; no clear D gene. From germline, CDR1 is SGHKS and CDR2 YYEKEE (reference sequence). This CDR3 is 15 amino acids long. Trimming removed 1 base at V and 5 bases at J, with 14 bases between. This chain's CDR3 is CASSLKGPPGDTQYF. CDR3 in DNA: TGTGCCAGCAGCTTGAAGGGCCCTCCGGGAGATACGCAGTATTTT.

This clonotype came up many times. The rearrangement links TRBV15 to TRBJ2-7; TRBD1 aligns across 9 bases. CDR1 is LNHNV, CDR2 YYDKDF, per germline (reference sequence). V was pared by 1 base and J by 4 bases, with 8 bases of the junction left unmatched. This CDR3 comprises 16 residues. The CDR3 loop reads CATSRGPGTGSYEQYF. Written as DNA, the CDR3 is TGTGCCACCAGCAGAGGACCCGGGACAGGGAGTTACGAGCAGTACTTC.

There are many counts of this clonotype. This sequence joins TRBV12-3 or TRBV12-4 and TRBJ2-5; 8 bases align to TRBD1. The V and J ends lost 4 bases and 5 bases, in that order; junction bases with no gene match: 9. The length of the CDR3 is 15 residues. The chain's CDR3 is CASSSHTRGQETQYF. DNA for the CDR3: TGTGCCAGCAGTTCCCACACCAGGGGGCAGGAGACCCAGTACTTC.

This clonotype was counted ten times or more. The chain combines TRBV3-1 with TRBJ2-7; D is ambiguous. V lost 0 bases, J lost 3 bases, and 12 bases lay in between. CDR3 size: 15 residues. Germline assignment: CDR1 LGHDT and CDR2 YNNKEL (reference sequence). Here the CDR3 DNA reads TGTGCCAGCAGCCAAGAGGTGTCCGGTTACTACGAGCAGTACTTC. Residues: CASSQEVSGYYEQYF.

This chain links TRBV20-1 with TRBJ2-7; 7 positions agree with TRBD1. The ends lost 4 bases at V and 3 bases at J; junction bases unmatched: 24. Germline loops: CDR1 DFQATT, CDR2 SNEGSKA (reference sequence). The CDR3 contains 19 residues. The chain's CDR3 is CSATTAGTVGLSRSYEQYF. The CDR3 DNA follows: TGCAGTGCTACGACCGCCGGGACAGTCGGTTTATCCAGAAGCTACGAGCAGTACTTC.

This clonotype has a count of ten or more. V gene TRBV7-2 combines with J gene TRBJ2-1; TRBD2 aligns across 10 bases. Germline loops: CDR1 SGHTA, CDR2 FQGNSA. CDR3 length: 15 amino acids. The trim removed 4 bases at V and 5 bases at J, leaving 5 bases unmatched. This chain's CDR3 is CASSSGLARNNEQFF. CDR3 coding DNA: TGTGCCAGCAGCTCGGGACTAGCGAGGAACAATGAGCAGTTCTTC.

At least ten counts were recorded for this clonotype. This chain connects TRBV9 to TRBJ2-5; 8 bases fit TRBD2. After removal of 4 bases from V and 3 bases from J, the junction contained 14 bases not matched to a gene. This CDR3 region has 17 residues. Germline CDR1 and CDR2: SGDLS and YYNGEE. The CDR3 is CASSTTSGLAAKETQYF. In nucleotides, the CDR3 is TGTGCCAGCAGCACCACGAGCGGACTAGCAGCGAAAGAGACCCAGTACTTC.